This note documents a single TCR beta chain sequence. The source of the sample is a study of blood T cell repertoires in COVID-19. Across the whole study: Samples of COVID-19 (acute and convalescent) were obtained from the United States, Italy and Spain. T cells, B-cell-depleted T cells, or PBMCs provided the cDNA or gDNA that served as material.

CDR3 length: 15 residues. V lost 0 bases, J lost 5 bases, and 13 bases lay in between. In germline, CDR1 is LGHDT, CDR2 YNNKEL (reference sequence). Source study methods: Reference gene primer amplification in the assay estimated nucleated cell counts. Only in-frame clones appear in the TCRdb table, and some are missing; sequencing was by immunoSEQ multiplex PCR. That table furnishes V, J and clone size, whereas the DNA furnished D and trimming. The table has 110,000 to 150,000 clones, 75% to 85% seen once; the top ten hold 4.2%. The rearrangement uses TRBV3-1 (or the pseudogene TRBV3-2) and TRBJ1-2, with D uncertain. Sequencing was done on a sample of peripheral blood. This TCR came from a man between 60 and 75 years old with acute or convalescent COVID-19. Here the CDR3 DNA reads TGTGCCAGCAGCCAAGATGTGCATTACTCGTATGGCTACACCTTC. It specifies CASSQDVHYSYGYTF.